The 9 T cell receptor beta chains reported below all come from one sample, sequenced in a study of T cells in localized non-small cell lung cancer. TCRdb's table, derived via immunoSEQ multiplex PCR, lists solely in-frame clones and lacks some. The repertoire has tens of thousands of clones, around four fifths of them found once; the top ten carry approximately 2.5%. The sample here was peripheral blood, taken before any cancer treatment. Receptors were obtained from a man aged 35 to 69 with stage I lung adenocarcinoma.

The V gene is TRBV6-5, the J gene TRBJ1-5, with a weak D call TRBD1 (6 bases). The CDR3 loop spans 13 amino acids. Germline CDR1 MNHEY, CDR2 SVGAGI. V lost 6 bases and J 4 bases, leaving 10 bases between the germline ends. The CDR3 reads CASRGGMNQPQHF. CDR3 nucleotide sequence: TGTGCCAGCAGGGGGGGCATGAATCAGCCCCAGCATTTT.

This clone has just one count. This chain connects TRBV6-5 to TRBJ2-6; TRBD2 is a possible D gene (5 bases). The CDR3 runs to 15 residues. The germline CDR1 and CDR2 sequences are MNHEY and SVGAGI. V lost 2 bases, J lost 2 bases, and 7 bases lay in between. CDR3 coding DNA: TGTGCCAGCAGTTACGACGGGGCTGGGGCCAACGTCCTGACTTTC. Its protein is CASSYDGAGANVLTF.

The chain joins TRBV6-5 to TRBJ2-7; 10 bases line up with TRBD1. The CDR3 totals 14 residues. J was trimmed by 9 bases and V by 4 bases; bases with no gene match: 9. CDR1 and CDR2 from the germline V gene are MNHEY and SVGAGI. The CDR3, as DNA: TGTGCCAGCAGTTCTGGGGACAGGGGAATGCGGCAGTACTTC. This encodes CASSSGDRGMRQYF.

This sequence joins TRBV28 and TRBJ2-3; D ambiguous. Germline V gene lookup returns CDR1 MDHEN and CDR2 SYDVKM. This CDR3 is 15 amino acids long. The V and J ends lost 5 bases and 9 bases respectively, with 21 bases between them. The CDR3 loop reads CASSPAIQIRGTQYF. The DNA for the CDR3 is TGTGCCAGCAGTCCGGCCATTCAGATTCGAGGCACGCAGTATTTT.

CDR3 nucleotide sequence: TGTGCCAGCAGCTTAGAGGGGTCGACGCTGTTTTTT. Amino acid sequence: CASSLEGSTLFF. The chain links TRBV11-1 to TRBJ2-2; D perhaps matches TRBD1 (5 bases). This CDR3 region has 12 residues. Germline V CDR1 and CDR2: SGHAT, FQDESV (reference sequence). V was clipped by 1 base and J by 13 bases, with 10 bases between them.

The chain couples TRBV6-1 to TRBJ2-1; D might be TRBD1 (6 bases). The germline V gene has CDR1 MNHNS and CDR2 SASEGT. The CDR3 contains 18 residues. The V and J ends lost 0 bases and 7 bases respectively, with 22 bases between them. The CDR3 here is CASSEAPDRADLSNEQFF. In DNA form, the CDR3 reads TGTGCCAGCAGTGAAGCCCCGGACAGAGCGGACCTTTCTAATGAGCAGTTCTTC.

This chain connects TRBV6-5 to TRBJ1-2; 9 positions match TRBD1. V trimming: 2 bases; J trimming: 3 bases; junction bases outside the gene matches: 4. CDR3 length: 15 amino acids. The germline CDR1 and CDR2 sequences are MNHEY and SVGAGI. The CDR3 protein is CASSYRTGAYYGYTF. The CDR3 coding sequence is TGTGCCAGCAGTTACCGGACAGGGGCCTACTATGGCTACACCTTC.

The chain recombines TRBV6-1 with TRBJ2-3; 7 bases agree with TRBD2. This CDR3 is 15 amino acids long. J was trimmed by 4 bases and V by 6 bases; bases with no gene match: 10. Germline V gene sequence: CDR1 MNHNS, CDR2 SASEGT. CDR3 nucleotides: TGTGCCAGCAGCGTTTGGGGGGAGGGAGCAGATACGCAGTATTTT. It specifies CASSVWGEGADTQYF.

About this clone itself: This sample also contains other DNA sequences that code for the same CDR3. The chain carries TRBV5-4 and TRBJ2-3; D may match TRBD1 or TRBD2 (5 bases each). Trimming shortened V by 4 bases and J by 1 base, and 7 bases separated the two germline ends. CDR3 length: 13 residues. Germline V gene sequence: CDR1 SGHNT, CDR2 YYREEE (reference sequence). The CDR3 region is CASSLGGTDTQYF. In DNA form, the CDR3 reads TGTGCCAGCAGCCTGGGGGGCACAGATACGCAGTATTTT.